This T cell receptor (beta chain) was observed in a study of blood T cell repertoires in COVID-19. Study context: There were acute and convalescent COVID-19 samples, and they came from the United States, Italy and Spain. T cells, B-cell-depleted T cells, or PBMCs supplied cDNA or gDNA.

As handled by the study authors: Nucleated cell counts were estimated from reference gene primer amplification. Produced via immunoSEQ multiplex PCR; TCRdb's table is partial and in-frame only. That table gives V, J and clone size, and the DNA gave D and trimming. The repertoire includes about 500,000 clones, about 89% of them detected once, and 7.8% sits in the top ten. There are 13 residues in the CDR3. Trimming shortened V by 5 bases and J by 8 bases, and 13 bases separated the two germline ends. Germline V CDR1 and CDR2: LNHDA, SQIVND (reference sequence). Seattle-derived patients entered the study during active infection and were followed longitudinally.

The sample taken for sequencing was peripheral blood. The origin of this receptor is a woman aged 50 to 60 with COVID-19, enrolled during active disease. This rearrangement joins TRBV19 to TRBJ2-1, with D possibly being TRBD2 (6 bases). The CDR3 DNA reads TGTGCCAGTAGTCTCTCCGGAGGGTATGAGCAGTTCTTC. Its translation is CASSLSGGYEQFF.